This T cell receptor beta chain was found in a study of cytomegalovirus exposure and HLA in healthy donors. In regard to this clone: As yet, its antigen is unknown. Additional DNA sequences in this sample encode the identical CDR3.

Whole-study results and caveats: For TCR beta chains, V- and J-gene trimming was later linked to a missense DCLRE1C variant. Per published accounts, TCR beta sequences correctly predicted the HLA-A and HLA-B alleles of most subjects. Researchers reported in a later analysis that common viral pathogens appeared linked to several top clusters.

This PCR relied on a set of 60 Vbeta primers and 13 Jbeta primers. The data were produced by immunoSEQ multiplex PCR, yet TCRdb's version contains in-frame clones alone and is incomplete. This sample yields tens of thousands of clones, of which around 82% are seen a single time; roughly a tenth belongs to the top ten. This CDR3 is built from 16 residues. The germline gives CDR1 MNHEY, CDR2 SMNVEV (reference sequence). Trimming took 5 bases from V and 4 from J, leaving 19 bases between them. This chain connects TRBV27 to TRBJ2-3; TRBD2 is a possible D gene (5 bases). Material for sequencing was PBMCs. The source is a woman aged 18-29 years in good health and CMV-seropositive. This CDR3 reads CASSITPGQRADTQYF. Written as DNA, the CDR3 is TGTGCCAGCAGTATCACCCCGGGCCAGAGGGCAGATACGCAGTATTTT.